The table lists the clone carrying this T cell receptor beta chain with a few counts. What it recognizes is unknown. Germline V lookup: CDR1 SGHNT, CDR2 YENEEA. Trimming left V 3 bases short and J 1 base short, with 6 bases between. The CDR3 is made up of 14 amino acids. This entry belongs to a study of T cell repertoires in cytomegalovirus infection. Study summary: CMV epitopes, recently identified HLA-C-restricted and well-studied HLA-B-restricted, were used. Indications came from public TCR beta signatures; they pointed to CMV infection and to a matching HLA type. Study results and caveats: There were carriers of CMV plus the relevant HLA, and cumulative public TCR beta family frequency identified them. Clonotype analysis showed dominance of the ex vivo response by HLA-C-restricted CMV-specific TCR beta clonotypes.

TCRdb processed the reads anew with MiXCR; each CDR3 protein has one entry. The sample records 50,000 to 65,000 distinct CDR3 sequences, 15% to 25% being singletons. The chain uses TRBV11-3 and TRBJ2-2; D unresolved. The input for sequencing was CD8+ T cells from cultured PBMCs, taken from culture after CMV antigen stimulation. This TCR came from a human donor in good health (CMV status not recorded). Some clones in this sample may be carry-over from other donors' samples. CDR3 bases: TGTGCCAGCAGCTTTCGCTTGAACACCGGGGAGCTGTTTTTT. Its protein product is CASSFRLNTGELFF.